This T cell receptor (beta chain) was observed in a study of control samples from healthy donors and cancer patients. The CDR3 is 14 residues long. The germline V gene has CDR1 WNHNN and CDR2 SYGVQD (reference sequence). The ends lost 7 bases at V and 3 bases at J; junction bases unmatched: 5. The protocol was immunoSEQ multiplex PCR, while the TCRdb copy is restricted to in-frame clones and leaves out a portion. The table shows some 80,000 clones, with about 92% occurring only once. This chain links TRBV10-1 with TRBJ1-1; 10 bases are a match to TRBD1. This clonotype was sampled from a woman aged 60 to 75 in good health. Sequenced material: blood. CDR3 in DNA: TGCGCCAGCAAGGCCGGGACAGGGGACACTGAAGCTTTCTTT. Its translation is CASKAGTGDTEAFF.